The 22 T cell receptor beta chains presented below share a single source sample, sequenced in a study of spatial heterogeneity in lung cancer (dated by TCRdb to the late 2010s). Results and caveats for the whole study, not just this receptor: A correlation was observed between the number of expanded intratumoral alpha and beta TCRs and the tumor nonsynonymous mutation count.

Library construction relied on 5' RACE. Sequencing took place on a NextSeq 500. TCRdb reprocessed the public reads (quality trimming at Q25 with fastp, clone calling with MiXCR) and kept in-frame beta chains. Identical CDR3 protein sequences are pooled into one entry, listed with their most common genes and DNA. This sample has about 9,300 distinct CDR3 sequences in its table, and 5% to 6.5% of those were observed once. The ten largest clones take up roughly 32% of the sample. Antigens of these TCRs are unknown. This specimen's time point label, per the study, means: sample taken at primary tumor resection. The sequenced sample was lung tumor tissue, obtained at surgery. These receptors all stem from a male donor with early-stage non-small cell lung cancer.

This clonotype was counted ten times or more. The chain combines TRBV6-1 with TRBJ2-7, with a tentative D call TRBD2 (5 bases). CDR3 length: 18 residues. Trimming took 4 bases from V and 1 from J, leaving 23 bases between them. The germline gives CDR1 MNHNS, CDR2 SASEGT. CDR3 in amino acids: CASSAVKPGGGPSYEQYF. CDR3 DNA sequence: TGTGCCAGCAGTGCCGTGAAGCCCGGAGGAGGCCCGTCCTACGAGCAGTACTTC.

This clonotype was recorded a few times. The CDR3 sequence: CASSLEGNSPLHF. As DNA, the CDR3 is TGTGCCAGCAGCTTAGAGGGAAATTCACCCCTCCACTTT. This rearrangement joins TRBV7-9 to TRBJ1-6; no clear D gene. Germline loops: CDR1 SEHNR, CDR2 FQNEAQ (reference sequence). Trimming removed 1 base from V and 7 bases from J, with 5 bases in between. The CDR3 consists of 13 residues.

There are many counts of this clonotype. The rearrangement links TRBV7-2 to TRBJ2-3; possible D gene TRBD2, 6 bases. Trimming shortened V by 2 bases and J by 1 base, and 19 bases separated the two germline ends. Per germline, CDR1 SGHTA and CDR2 FQGNSA. There are 18 residues in the CDR3. CDR3: CASSLLSGVRVGTDTQYF. The DNA for the CDR3 is TGTGCCAGCAGCTTACTGTCGGGGGTAAGGGTTGGCACAGATACGCAGTATTTT.

By its share, this clonotype is medium-sized. The genes are TRBV13 and TRBJ1-4, with no clear D. Germline CDR1 reads PRHDT; CDR2 reads FYEKMQ (reference sequence). There are 16 residues in the CDR3. V was clipped by 0 bases and J by 0 bases, with 8 bases between them. DNA for the CDR3: TGTGCCAGCAGCTTAGGCAGCCATGCAACTAATGAAAAACTGTTTTTT. Encoded protein: CASSLGSHATNEKLFF.

The rearrangement links TRBV10-3 to TRBJ2-7; TRBD1 aligns across 7 bases. CDR1 and CDR2 from the germline V gene are ENHRY and SYGVKD. This CDR3 has 15 amino acids. J was trimmed by 3 bases and V by 0 bases; bases with no gene match: 5. CDR3 sequence reads: CAISESRGQLYEQYF. The CDR3 coding sequence is TGTGCCATCAGTGAGTCTAGGGGACAGCTCTACGAGCAGTACTTC.

V usage is TRBV4-2 and J usage is TRBJ2-6; 12 bases align to TRBD2. Germline V gene lookup returns CDR1 LGHNA and CDR2 YNFKEQ. V was clipped by 0 bases and J by 0 bases; unmatched bases: 9. The CDR3 consists of 21 residues. CDR3 region: CASSQESRASGGASGANVLTF. CDR3 DNA: TGTGCCAGCAGCCAAGAATCGAGGGCTAGCGGGGGGGCCTCTGGGGCCAACGTCCTGACTTTC.

This clonotype was counted many times. This chain uses TRBV11-3 with TRBJ2-5, with TRBD1 matching 9 bases. Per the germline V gene, CDR1 is SGHNT and CDR2 is YENEEA. The CDR3 totals 15 residues. The trim removed 4 bases at V and 4 bases at J, leaving 7 bases unmatched. For the CDR3, the DNA is TGTGCCAGCAGCTCCGCTTACAGGGGGCGAGAGACCCAGTACTTC. Translation: CASSSAYRGRETQYF.

This clonotype came up many times. The V and J genes are TRBV29-1 and TRBJ1-5, with a possible D match to TRBD1 (6 bases). The CDR3 contains 13 residues. Germline lookup yields CDR1 SQVTM and CDR2 ANQGSEA. Trimming removed 4 bases at V and 5 bases at J, with 12 bases between. CDR3 protein: CSVGDKRDQPQHF. The CDR3 region has the DNA TGCAGCGTTGGGGACAAGCGGGATCAGCCCCAGCATTTT. The variable domain in full, completed from reference TRBV29-1 and TRBJ1-5, reads SAVISQKPSRDICQRGTSLTIQCQVDSQVTMMFWYRQQPGQSLTLIATANQGSEATYESGFVIDKFPISRPNLTFSTLTVSNMSPEDSSIYLCSVGDKRDQPQHFGDGTRLSIL.

There are a few counts of this clonotype. This chain connects TRBV18 to TRBJ2-3; 7 nucleotides align to TRBD1. The V and J ends lost 4 bases and 1 base, in that order; junction bases with no gene match: 8. The CDR3 contains 16 residues. Germline assignment: CDR1 KGHSH and CDR2 LQKENI. CDR3 DNA: TGTGCCAGCTCACGACTGGGACAGACGGGCACAGATACGCAGTATTTT. It yields the protein CASSRLGQTGTDTQYF.

The sample holds many counts of this clonotype. A read error may produce the germline difference seen at one junction end. The chain links TRBV6-5 to TRBJ1-1; no clear D gene. Germline V gene sequence: CDR1 MNHEY, CDR2 SVGAGI. This CDR3 is built from 11 residues. The CDR3 DNA follows: TGTGCCAGCAGTGATTGGAACACTGAAGCCTTT. Translation: CASSDWNTEAF.

In its sample, this clonotype was seen many times. The gene calls are TRBV20-1 and TRBJ2-4, with a weak D call TRBD1 (6 bases). The V gene lost 5 bases and the J gene lost 6 bases, with 14 bases spanning the gap. Germline assignment: CDR1 DFQATT and CDR2 SNEGSKA (reference sequence). The CDR3 loop spans 13 amino acids. DNA of the CDR3: TGCAGTGCTTCAGGGGAAGTGGGAAACATTCAGTACTTC. Amino acid sequence: CSASGEVGNIQYF.

This clonotype was recorded many times. CDR3 loop: CASSLTSGPYEQYF. CDR3 in DNA: TGTGCCAGCAGCTTGACTAGCGGTCCCTACGAGCAGTACTTC. J is TRBJ2-7 and V is TRBV5-4; 8 bases line up with TRBD2. V trimming: 1 base; J trimming: 2 bases; junction bases outside the gene matches: 2. This CDR3 is 14 amino acids long. Per the germline V gene, CDR1 is SGHNT and CDR2 is YYREEE (reference sequence). The variable domain in full, with the rest retrieved from reference TRBV5-4 and TRBJ2-7, is ETGVTQSPTHLIKTRGQQVTLRCSSQSGHNTVSWYQQALGQGPQFIFQYYREEENGRGNFPPRFSGLQFPNYSSELNVNALELDDSALYLCASSLTSGPYEQYFGPGTRLTVT.

The V gene is TRBV29-1, the J gene TRBJ2-7; weak D call: TRBD2 (5 bases). Germline-derived CDR1 and CDR2 are SQVTM and ANQGSEA. Between the trimmed V and J ends, which lost 7 bases and 2 bases, there was a span of 15 bases. CDR3 length: 13 residues. The CDR3 sequence: CSATRESTYEQYF. In nucleotides, the CDR3 is TGCAGCGCCACGAGGGAATCTACCTACGAGCAGTACTTC.

By frequency in the sample, this clonotype is medium-sized. This rearrangement joins TRBV6-5 to TRBJ2-4; D perhaps matches TRBD2 (7 bases). CDR3 length: 15 amino acids. V lost 2 bases and J 8 bases, leaving 16 bases between the germline ends. Per germline, CDR1 MNHEY and CDR2 SVGAGI. DNA of the CDR3: TGTGCCAGCAGTTACCGTGGGGGGGCAATAGACATTCAGTACTTC. The encoded protein is CASSYRGGAIDIQYF.

This clonotype appeared many times. The genes are TRBV6-6 and TRBJ2-3; no firm D call. The CDR3 covers 17 residues. Trimming cost V 0 bases and J 1 base, with 14 bases left between them. Germline V gene lookup returns CDR1 MNHNY and CDR2 SVGAGI (reference sequence). The CDR3 is CASSYSGGRLGTDTQYF. The CDR3 bases are TGTGCCAGCAGTTACTCCGGCGGTCGGCTGGGCACAGATACGCAGTATTTT.

As for this clonotype: Since a much larger clone is just one base distant, this may be a read error. The chain combines TRBV20-1 with TRBJ1-4; D is ambiguous. The CDR3 length is 13 residues. The germline V gene has CDR1 DFQATT and CDR2 SNEGSKA (reference sequence). The V end lost 4 bases, the J end lost 8 bases, and 14 bases lay between the germline ends. The DNA of the CDR3 is TGCAGTGCTATTGAGTCCCTGAGGGAAAAACTGTTTTTT. Protein product: CSAIESLREKLFF.

The chain is built from TRBV6-2 or TRBV6-3 and TRBJ1-5, with TRBD1 as a possible D gene (6 bases). The V end was cut by 6 bases, the J end by 7 bases, with 10 bases between. Per germline, CDR1 MNHEY and CDR2 SVGEGT. The CDR3 sequence is 12 residues long. In nucleotides, the CDR3 is TGTGCCAGCAGGAAGGGGGTCCAGCCCCAGCATTTT. Its protein product is CASRKGVQPQHF.

This clonotype was observed at least ten times. The CDR3 nucleotides read TGTGCCAGCAGTCCCCTGGAAGGTCAGCCCCAGCATTTT. Protein product: CASSPLEGQPQHF. The rearrangement links TRBV28 to TRBJ1-5; D gene uncertain. The CDR3 is 13 amino acids. V lost 5 bases to trimming and J lost 6 bases, with 11 bases between them. Germline values: CDR1 MDHEN, CDR2 SYDVKM.

The chain has TRBV12-3 or TRBV12-4 and TRBJ2-5; D possibly corresponds to TRBD2 (7 bases). With 6 bases removed from V and 3 bases from J, the gap between germline ends came to 17 bases. This CDR3 has 15 amino acids. Here the CDR3 DNA reads TGTGCCAGCAGCAGACAAGGGGGGGCGAAAGAGACCCAGTACTTC. As protein: CASSRQGGAKETQYF.

This clonotype was counted many times. The rearrangement uses TRBV28 and TRBJ1-2; the D gene is possibly TRBD1 (5 bases). This CDR3 contains 15 residues. The V end was cut by 1 base, the J end by 5 bases, with 14 bases between. In germline, CDR1 is MDHEN, CDR2 SYDVKM. In DNA, the CDR3 is TGTGCCAGCAGTTTATCAGGCAGGGTTGCTTATGGCTACACCTTC. As protein: CASSLSGRVAYGYTF.

This clonotype is medium-sized. J is TRBJ2-1 and V is TRBV5-4, with TRBD2 matching 9 bases. Germline V lookup: CDR1 SGHNT, CDR2 YYREEE (reference sequence). The trim removed 3 bases at V and 4 bases at J, leaving 8 bases unmatched. The CDR3 length is 16 residues. CDR3 protein: CASSWRGGGLYNEQFF. Written as DNA, the CDR3 is TGTGCCAGCAGCTGGCGGGGGGGCGGACTTTACAATGAGCAGTTCTTC.

This clonotype was observed at least ten times. The chain employs TRBV5-4 and TRBJ2-7, with D unclear. Germline V gene sequence: CDR1 SGHNT, CDR2 YYREEE (reference sequence). This CDR3 has 15 amino acids. The V end lost 0 bases, the J end lost 2 bases, and 12 bases lay between the germline ends. CDR3 protein: CASSLGAPMAYEQYF. DNA for the CDR3: TGTGCCAGCAGCTTGGGGGCCCCGATGGCCTACGAGCAGTACTTC.